This T cell receptor beta chain was identified in a study of shared clonotypes between healthy human individuals. The donor cohort consisted entirely of Caucasian adults residing in Nashville, Tennessee. Sequencing was performed with immunoSEQ multiplex PCR; in TCRdb, only in-frame clones are kept and a portion is missing. Among under 130,000 clones listed, 67% were seen once. Germline V gene sequence: CDR1 MGHRA, CDR2 YSYEKL. V shed 1 base and J shed 3 bases, with 13 bases lying between them. This CDR3 comprises 16 residues. There are a few counts of this clone. The rearrangement joins TRBV4-1 to TRBJ2-1; D gene unclear. This receptor was identified in a woman in her 30s in good health. The material sequenced was memory CD8+ T cells sorted from blood. This sample's subset: CD45RO+ cells pooled with CCR7-negative TemRA cells. CDR3 DNA sequence: TGCGCCAGCAGCCAAGGCCGGTTCTCCATCTACAATGAGCAGTTCTTC. Residues: CASSQGRFSIYNEQFF.